This T cell receptor (beta chain) originates from a study of blood T cell repertoires in COVID-19. Study background: From the United States, Italy and Spain came samples of acute and convalescent COVID-19. T cells, B-cell-depleted T cells, or PBMCs provided the cDNA or gDNA that served as material.

Original data processing: Estimated nucleated cell counts came from reference gene primer amplification. Repertoires were generated with immunoSEQ multiplex PCR, while TCRdb's copy carries only in-frame clones and drops some. Clonal size and the V and J genes are those of that table, whereas D and trimming came from the DNA. The table shows roughly 100,000 clones, with about 90% occurring only once. In germline, CDR1 is LNHDA, CDR2 SQIVND (reference sequence). V was trimmed by 0 bases and J by 5 bases, leaving 7 bases between them. The CDR3 loop spans 14 amino acids. The gene calls are TRBV19 and TRBJ2-2; a weak D match, TRBD2 (5 bases). The sequenced sample was peripheral blood. The TCR comes from a human donor in a cohort sampled during active COVID-19. CDR3 loop: CASSIDRGTGELFF. CDR3 sequence (DNA): TGTGCCAGTAGTATAGATCGGGGTACCGGGGAGCTGTTTTTT.